One T cell receptor beta chain is described in this entry. This sequence may be a read error, since a much larger clone differs from it by one base. This record belongs to a study of neurological immune-mediated disorders. TCRdb ran MiXCR on the 5' RACE reads and lists one entry per CDR3 protein. The sample records just over 95,000 distinct CDR3 sequences, 3.5% being singletons. Germline lookup yields CDR1 SGHRS and CDR2 YFSETQ. This CDR3 comprises 15 residues. Germline trimming cut 5 bases from V and 5 bases from J; bases unmatched to any gene: 9. Material: PBMCs. The V gene is TRBV5-1, the J gene TRBJ2-2, with 7 bases identical to TRBD1. This clonotype was sampled from a young woman with multiple sclerosis. CDR3 sequence: CASRFTGESTGELFF. CDR3 in DNA: TGCGCCAGCAGGTTTACAGGGGAGTCGACCGGGGAGCTGTTTTTT.